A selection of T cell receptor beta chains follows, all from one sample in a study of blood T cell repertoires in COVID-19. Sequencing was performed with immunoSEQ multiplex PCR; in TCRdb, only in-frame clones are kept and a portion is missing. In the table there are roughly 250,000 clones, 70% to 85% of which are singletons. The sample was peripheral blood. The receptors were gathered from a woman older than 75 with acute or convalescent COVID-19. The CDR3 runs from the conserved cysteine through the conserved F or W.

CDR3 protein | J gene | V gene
CAWSVAQARGNTIYF | TRBJ1-3 | TRBV30
CATSRETGSNTGELFF | TRBJ2-2 | TRBV15
CASSQDAGAGGNTIYF | TRBJ1-3 | TRBV3-1/TRBV3-2
CASSPSDRSFPQETQYF | TRBJ2-5 | TRBV18
CASSLGGPGQPGELFF | TRBJ2-2 | TRBV28
CSVVGGGTEAFF | TRBJ1-1 | TRBV29-1
CATLSQGGKLFF | TRBJ1-4 | TRBV2
CSVEDRGRNTEAFF | TRBJ1-1 | TRBV29-1
CASSPQEGEPQHF | TRBJ1-5 | TRBV19
CASSLKRANTEAFF | TRBJ1-1 | TRBV27
CASSQDEKKSRISNEKLFF | TRBJ1-4 | TRBV4-1
CATSDVSGGSTDTQYF | TRBJ2-3 | TRBV24-1
CASSEREPPGLAGRGGTDTQYF | TRBJ2-3 | TRBV2
CASSWGTVNQPQHF | TRBJ1-5 | TRBV5-6
CASSLKRPASSYNSPLHF | TRBJ1-6 | TRBV28
CATSRSNSEEQYF | TRBJ2-7 | TRBV15
CASSLRLTRTDTQYF | TRBJ2-3 | TRBV5-6
CASSHRTGEKLFF | TRBJ1-4 | TRBV3-1/TRBV3-2
CASSLAGSYYEQYF | TRBJ2-7 | TRBV5-4
CASSALGTGIGYTF | TRBJ1-2 | TRBV2
CASRPGTGGNSPLHF | TRBJ1-6 | TRBV5-1
CASSLRGGGSTEAFF | TRBJ1-1 | TRBV7-8